Included here is one T cell receptor (beta chain) sequence, with context. Some clones are missing from TCRdb's copy, which holds only in-frame ones; the method was immunoSEQ multiplex PCR. The table records 100,000 or so clones, roughly 90% of them present only once. V gave up 5 bases and J gave up 4 bases, with 13 bases separating them. This CDR3 comprises 14 residues. CDR1 is SGHNT and CDR2 is YENEEA in the germline V gene. This sample was included in a study of T cell responses to AZD1222 COVID-19 vaccine. This sequence was found in an adult in good health. Sequenced material: peripheral blood, taken on day 0 of AZD1222 vaccination. The chain links TRBV11-3 to TRBJ2-3, with a tentative D call TRBD2 (6 bases). DNA of the CDR3: TGTGCCAGCAGCCCAACTAGCCGCCCAGATACGCAGTATTTT. Protein product: CASSPTSRPDTQYF.